The 22 T cell receptor beta chains presented below share a single source sample, sequenced in a study of Tregs in tolerant kidney transplant recipients. Using immunoSEQ multiplex PCR, the repertoire was profiled, and TCRdb retains in-frame clones only, with some absent. The sample includes 200,000 to 300,000 clones, approximately 83% of them seen just once. The sequenced sample consisted of CD4+ T cells from blood. The receptors stem from a human donor in good health.

The chain has TRBV7-3 and TRBJ1-1; TRBD1 aligns across 10 bases. Germline assignment: CDR1 SGHTA and CDR2 FQGTGA. The CDR3 is made up of 15 amino acids. Trimming at V came to 2 bases and at J to 8 bases, leaving 8 bases not matched to a gene. CDR3 nucleotide sequence: TGTGCCAGCAGCTTAGACAGGGGGCGAAACGCAGAAGCTTTCTTT. This sequence encodes CASSLDRGRNAEAFF.

The V gene is TRBV27, the J gene TRBJ2-7, with D perhaps matching TRBD2 (6 bases). From germline, CDR1 is MNHEY and CDR2 SMNVEV (reference sequence). V lost 6 bases, J lost 0 bases, and 18 bases lay in between. The CDR3 is made up of 16 amino acids. The CDR3 coding sequence is TGTGCCAGCAGGGGGCTGTTGACTAGGAGCTCCTACGAGCAGTACTTC. This encodes CASRGLLTRSSYEQYF.

The chain combines TRBV14 with TRBJ2-1; TRBD2 matches 9 bases. CDR1 and CDR2 from the germline V gene are SGHDN and FVKESK. The CDR3 spans 16 residues. The V gene end was trimmed by 4 bases and the J gene end by 4 bases; junction bases not matched to a gene: 8. The CDR3 region has the DNA TGTGCCAGCAGCCCTTGGTCAGCGGGGGGTTACAATGAGCAGTTCTTC. Translated, it gives CASSPWSAGGYNEQFF.

This chain connects TRBV7-2 to TRBJ2-5; the D is unclear. The J call may be incorrect, as the DNA end agrees better with TRBJ2-7. Germline CDR1 and CDR2: SGHTA and FQGNSA. The CDR3 is 16 residues long. The CDR3: CASSLDRPPLVYEQYF. DNA of the CDR3: TGTGCCAGCAGCTTAGATCGTCCGCCCCTAGTCTACGAGCAGTACTTC.

The V gene is TRBV6-5, the J gene TRBJ1-4, with 12 bases matching TRBD1. From germline, CDR1 is MNHEY and CDR2 SVGAGI. Trimming at V came to 6 bases and at J to 6 bases, leaving 5 bases not matched to a gene. The CDR3 contains 15 residues. CDR3 sequence: CASRTRDRGHEKLFF. For the CDR3, the DNA is TGTGCCAGCAGGACCCGGGACAGGGGGCATGAAAAACTGTTTTTT.

This clone was seen just once. CDR3 coding DNA: TGTGCCAGCAGTTACTCCAGGGTCCATTCTGGAAACACCATATATTTT. It codes for CASSYSRVHSGNTIYF. The rearrangement joins TRBV6-5 to TRBJ1-3, with D possibly TRBD1 on 5 matching bases. Trimming removed 0 bases from V and 1 base from J, with 10 bases in between. This CDR3 region has 16 residues. Germline V gives CDR1 MNHEY, CDR2 SVGAGI.

V usage is TRBV30 and J usage is TRBJ1-2; no firm D call. Germline CDR1 and CDR2: GTSNPN and SVGIG (reference sequence). Trimming pared 0 bases from V and 8 bases from J, leaving 13 bases between. The CDR3 sequence is 13 residues long. CDR3 DNA: TGTGCCTGGAGTGTACCCATCTGGTCAGGCTACACCTTC. Translating gives CAWSVPIWSGYTF.

V and J are TRBV5-5 and TRBJ1-2; D gene unclear. There are 13 residues in the CDR3. Germline CDR1 and CDR2: SGHKS and YYEKEE (reference sequence). The V end lost 1 base, the J end lost 12 bases, and 16 bases lay between the germline ends. The CDR3 DNA reads TGTGCCAGCAGCTTGCCATCCACGGGCAGAAACACCTTC. It encodes CASSLPSTGRNTF.

The chain joins TRBV25-1 to TRBJ2-3; TRBD2 might be the D (7 bases). The V gene's germline CDR1 is MGHDK and CDR2 SYGVNS. This CDR3 contains 17 residues. Trimming removed 3 bases from V and 1 base from J, with 17 bases in between. The CDR3 sequence: CASSEDSAGGRTDTQYF. The CDR3 bases are TGTGCCAGCAGTGAGGACTCGGCCGGGGGGCGCACAGATACGCAGTATTTT.

Written as DNA, the CDR3 is TGTGCCAGCAGCGGCCGACTCCCGGGGGCCTACGAGCAGTACTTC. Translating it yields CASSGRLPGAYEQYF. V gene TRBV7-8 combines with J gene TRBJ2-7; tentatively, D is TRBD2 (6 bases). V lost 5 bases to trimming and J lost 2 bases, with 16 bases between them. Germline CDR1 and CDR2: SGHVS and FQNEAQ. This CDR3 comprises 15 residues.

The gene calls are TRBV7-3 and TRBJ2-2, with 12 bases matching TRBD2. The germline gives CDR1 SGHTA, CDR2 FQGTGA. V dropped 8 bases and J dropped 6; count of bases not matched to a gene: 4. CDR3 length: 14 amino acids. The CDR3, as DNA: TGTGCCAGCCGGACTAGCGGGGCCCCCGGGGAGCTGTTTTTT. This codes for CASRTSGAPGELFF.

The chain employs TRBV29-1 and TRBJ1-1, with D possibly being TRBD1 (6 bases). CDR3 length equals 11 residues. Germline loops: CDR1 SQVTM, CDR2 ANQGSEA. The CDR3 loop is CGSGGPTEAFF. The CDR3 DNA reads as TGCGGGAGTGGGGGCCCCACTGAAGCTTTCTTT.

The V and J genes are TRBV30 and TRBJ1-3; maybe TRBD1 (5 bases). Germline V gene sequence: CDR1 GTSNPN, CDR2 SVGIG (reference sequence). The length of the CDR3 is 10 residues. Trimming removed 5 bases at V and 15 bases at J, with 14 bases between. The CDR3 nucleotides read TGTGCCTGGGGCCCGCAGGGCCCATATTTT. As protein: CAWGPQGPYF.

This clone was seen once. The rearrangement uses TRBV18 and TRBJ2-1; 8 bases match TRBD2. CDR1 is KGHSH and CDR2 is LQKENI in the germline V gene. The junction had 8 bases not matched to a gene; V was cut back by 3 bases and J by 4 bases. This CDR3 has 16 residues. The CDR3 DNA reads as TGTGCCAGCTCACCGATCTGGCTAGCGGGTTACAATGAGCAGTTCTTC. Its protein product is CASSPIWLAGYNEQFF.

This rearrangement joins TRBV10-3 to TRBJ1-1; TRBD1 might be the D (6 bases). Germline V CDR1 and CDR2: ENHRY, SYGVKD. Trimming shortened V by 4 bases and J by 7 bases, and 13 bases separated the two germline ends. This CDR3 contains 13 residues. CDR3 nucleotides: TGTGCCATCAGTGTTAGGGGGGCCGATGAAGCTTTCTTT. Encoded protein: CAISVRGADEAFF.

The chain links TRBV19 to TRBJ2-3; 7 bases map to TRBD2. Per the germline V gene, CDR1 is LNHDA and CDR2 is SQIVND (reference sequence). This CDR3 has 18 amino acids. J gave up 7 bases and V 2 bases, and 18 bases lay outside the gene matches. The CDR3, as DNA: TGTGCCAGTAGTATACGAACAAAGGGCGGGGGAACATTGTATACGCAGTATTTT. It translates to CASSIRTKGGGTLYTQYF. The full variable domain, completed using reference TRBV19 and TRBJ2-3, is DGGITQSPKYLFRKEGQNVTLSCEQNLNHDAMYWYRQDPGQGLRLIYYSQIVNDFQKGDIAEGYSVSREKKESFPLTVTSAQKNPTAFYLCASSIRTKGGGTLYTQYFGPGTRLTVL.

The chain combines TRBV30 with TRBJ1-4, with unresolved D. In germline, CDR1 is GTSNPN, CDR2 SVGIG (reference sequence). CDR3 size: 15 residues. V was cut by 0 bases and J by 8 bases, with 16 bases left in between. The CDR3 nucleotides are TGTGCCTGGAGTGTGAAGGGCGGCCCTTACGAAAAACTGTTTTTT. This gives the protein CAWSVKGGPYEKLFF.

The sample holds one count of this clone. This chain links TRBV10-3 with TRBJ2-2; TRBD1 might be the D (5 bases). The germline V gene encodes CDR1 ENHRY and CDR2 SYGVKD. The CDR3 sequence is 16 residues long. Trimming removed 1 base from V and 0 bases from J, with 9 bases in between. CDR3 coding DNA: TGTGCCATCAGTGAGTTAATAGGGGCGAACACCGGGGAGCTGTTTTTT. Translated, it gives CAISELIGANTGELFF.

The chain employs TRBV7-6 and TRBJ2-2; 7 nucleotides agree with TRBD2. Germline V lookup: CDR1 SGHVS, CDR2 FNYEAQ. V lost 7 bases and J lost 10; bases outside the gene matches: 9. The CDR3 loop spans 13 amino acids. The CDR3 DNA reads as TGTGCCAGCACCCCCTCTGGGGGGGAGGAGCTGTTTTTT. Translating it yields CASTPSGGEELFF.

This sequence joins TRBV12-5 and TRBJ1-1, with D perhaps TRBD1 (6 bases). CDR1 LGHNT and CDR2 FRNRAP come from the germline V gene. The CDR3 is 11 residues long. CDR3 in DNA: TGTGAACCCTGGACAGTCTCTGAAGCTTTCTTT. Translation: CEPWTVSEAFF.

The chain is built from TRBV7-2 and TRBJ2-7; 7 bases line up with TRBD2. Germline assignment: CDR1 SGHTA and CDR2 FQGNSA. The V segment lost 1 base and the J segment 0 bases; nucleotides outside the gene matches: 12. The CDR3 length is 18 residues. CDR3 coding DNA: TGTGCCAGCAGCTTAGTAGTGGGGCTAGCGGATTTCTCCTACGAGCAGTACTTC. It specifies CASSLVVGLADFSYEQYF.

The chain combines TRBV19 with TRBJ2-5; D gene unclear. Trimming took 6 bases from V and 2 from J, leaving 16 bases between them. The CDR3 is 15 residues long. Germline V gives CDR1 LNHDA, CDR2 SQIVND (reference sequence). The CDR3 region has the DNA TGTGCCAGTAGAGCCGGAAGGCAGCTGCAAGAGACCCAGTACTTC. As protein: CASRAGRQLQETQYF.